A selection of T cell receptor beta chains follows, all from one sample in a study of T cell repertoires in cytomegalovirus infection. In TCRdb, the reads were re-called with MiXCR into one record per CDR3 protein. This sample has 160,000 or so distinct CDR3 sequences; 20% to 25% occur once, and the top ten carry about 25%. No cognate antigen is known for these TCRs. The input for sequencing was CD8+ T cells from cultured PBMCs, taken from culture after CMV antigen stimulation. Receptors were obtained from a human donor in good health (CMV status not recorded). Some clones in this sample may be carry-over from other donors' samples. Both conserved end residues are part of each CDR3. D genes are given only for firm matches. Clone size, where shown, is once, few, many, or a class for clones that have expanded.

>TRBD2|TRBJ2-5|few|TRBV20-1
TGCAGTGCTAGCGGGGAAGCTGGGAGGGTCCTGGAGACCCAGTACTTC
CSASGEAGRVLETQYF
>NA|TRBJ1-4|few|TRBV4-1
TGCGCCAGCAGCCAAGCCATCCGGGGGGAAAAACTGTTTTTT
CASSQAIRGEKLFF
>TRBD2|TRBJ2-7|NA|TRBV7-2
TGTGCCAGCAGCCTAGCGGGGGGTAACTACGAGCAGTACTTC
CASSLAGGNYEQYF
>TRBD1|TRBJ1-4|NA|TRBV7-2
TGTGCCAGCAGCTTATACCCACAGGGGAGGGAAAAACTGTTTTTT
CASSLYPQGREKLFF
>NA|TRBJ1-1|NA|TRBV27
TGTGCCAGCAGTTCCGGACATCCCACTGAAGCTTTCTTT
CASSSGHPTEAFF
>NA|TRBJ2-4|NA|TRBV28
TGTGCCAGCAGTTTAGACCCGTTCGACATTCAGTACTTC
CASSLDPFDIQYF
>NA|TRBJ1-4|NA|TRBV7-9
TGTGCCAGCAGCCCCGGTAAAGAAAAACTGTTTTTT
CASSPGKEKLFF
>TRBD1|TRBJ1-2|few|TRBV6-2/TRBV6-3
TGTGCCAGCAGTTTTACCCGGGACAGAGAGCGTAACTATGGCTACACCTTC
CASSFTRDRERNYGYTF
>NA|TRBJ1-2|few|TRBV7-9
TGTGCCAGCAGCCCCCTGGGTCTCCCCACAGCTAACTATGGCTACACCTTC
CASSPLGLPTANYGYTF
>TRBD1|TRBJ2-7|few|TRBV7-2
TGTGCCAGCAGCTCCTCGGACAGGGGCCTCTACGAGCAGTACTTC
CASSSSDRGLYEQYF
>NA|TRBJ1-5|few|TRBV7-8
TGTGCCAGCACCCCGGGGGGCAATCAGCCCCAGCATTTT
CASTPGGNQPQHF
>TRBD2|TRBJ2-3|NA|TRBV7-9
TGTGCCAGCAGCTACCTAGCGGGGGGCCAAGATACGCAGTATTTT
CASSYLAGGQDTQYF
>TRBD1|TRBJ1-6|NA|TRBV7-6
TGTGCCAGCAGCTCGGACAGGGTGAATTCACCCCTCCACTTT
CASSSDRVNSPLHF
>TRBD1|TRBJ2-7|NA|TRBV6-2/TRBV6-3
TGTGCCAGCAGGCGGACAGGGGAATGGGTCGAGCAGTACTTC
CASRRTGEWVEQYF
>NA|TRBJ1-2|NA|TRBV12-3/TRBV12-4
TGTGCCAGCAGTCCGGTGGGGGAAATTCCTAACTATGGCTACACCTTC
CASSPVGEIPNYGYTF
>NA|TRBJ2-7|few|TRBV6-6
TGTGCCAGCAGTGACGGGCAGGGGAACTCCTACGAGCAGTACTTC
CASSDGQGNSYEQYF
>NA|TRBJ1-1|NA|TRBV7-9
TGTGCCAGCAGCTTAGCCACCATGAACACTGAAGCTTTCTTT
CASSLATMNTEAFF
>TRBD1|TRBJ1-1|NA|TRBV7-6
TGTGCCAGCAGCTTAGGGACAGGGTCGCACACTGAAGCTTTCTTT
CASSLGTGSHTEAFF
>TRBD1|TRBJ2-7|NA|TRBV20-1
TGCAGTGCTAGAGCCGGACAGGGCACCTACGAGCAGTACTTC
CSARAGQGTYEQYF
>TRBD1|TRBJ2-7|NA|TRBV7-9
TGTGCCAGCAGCTGGGGACAGGGGAGCTCCTACGAGCAGTACTTC
CASSWGQGSSYEQYF
>NA|TRBJ2-1|few|TRBV7-6
TGTGCCAGCAGCTTACTATTCACTCCCGGCGCCTACAATGAGCAGTTCTTC
CASSLLFTPGAYNEQFF
>NA|TRBJ1-2|few|TRBV7-8
TGTGCCAGCAGCTTCGCCCACAGGGAGCCAAATATCGGAGGCTACACCTTC
CASSFAHREPNIGGYTF
>NA|TRBJ2-7|NA|TRBV6-8
TGTGCCAGCAGTTACTCGATTGGGCCCTACGAGCAGTACTTC
CASSYSIGPYEQYF
>TRBD2|TRBJ2-1|few|TRBV7-9
TGTGCCAGCAGGCCTAGCGGGGGGAGTTCCTACAATGAGCAGTTCTTC
CASRPSGGSSYNEQFF
>NA|TRBJ2-1|NA|TRBV12-3/TRBV12-4
TGTGCCAGCAGTTTCTACGGGGGCTCCTACAATGAGCAGTTCTTC
CASSFYGGSYNEQFF